This TCR beta chain originates from a study of beta chain features in type 1 diabetes. Study results and limitations: Sequencing the cDNA could make cells with high TCR expression show up more than they should. A greater similarity of naive, central memory and Treg TCRB repertoires was seen among patients than among healthy donors.

The sample holds a few counts of this clone. Its antigen is as yet unknown. The germline CDR1 and CDR2 sequences are LGHNA and YSLEER. V was shortened by 1 base and J by 5 bases, with 14 bases between the two germline ends. CDR3 length: 15 residues. Expressed TCRB transcripts were sequenced, since all the RNA that had been isolated was reverse transcribed. TCRdb's table, derived via immunoSEQ multiplex PCR, lists solely in-frame clones and lacks some. The sample comprises 350,000 to 400,000 clones, around 15% of which are singletons, and approximately 0.02% rests with the top ten. The chain joins TRBV4-3 to TRBJ1-2; D gene unclear. Input material: naive CD4+ T cells from blood. This clonotype was sampled from a woman younger than 30 in good health. DNA of the CDR3: TGCGCCAGCAGCCAAGCGAGGAGAAGCGGGTATGGCTACACCTTC. This sequence encodes CASSQARRSGYGYTF.